Below, one T cell receptor beta chain is given with its context. The data were obtained in a study of shared clonotypes between healthy human individuals. Repertoires were generated with immunoSEQ multiplex PCR, while TCRdb's copy carries only in-frame clones and drops some. Among about 510,000 clones listed, 90% to 97% were seen once. Between the trimmed V and J ends, which lost 3 bases and 8 bases, there was a span of 11 bases. The CDR3 covers 13 residues. Germline CDR1 is LNHNV and CDR2 is YYDKDF (reference sequence). This receptor was identified in a woman aged 25 to 39 in good health. The chain is built from TRBV15 and TRBJ2-1, with D perhaps TRBD2 (5 bases). What was sequenced was naive CD4+ T cells sorted from blood. Regarding subset: CD45RA+ positively selected. CDR3 sequence reads: CATSRGVVYEQFF. DNA of the CDR3: TGTGCCACCAGCAGGGGAGTAGTATATGAGCAGTTCTTC. Complete variable domain (other parts from reference TRBV15 and TRBJ2-1): DAMVIQNPRYQVTQFGKPVTLSCSQTLNHNVMYWYQQKSSQAPKLLFHYYDKDFNNEADTPDNFQSRRPNTSFCFLDIRSPGLGDTAMYLCATSRGVVYEQFFGPGTRLTVL.